These 24 T cell receptor beta chains came from one sample sequenced in a study of cytomegalovirus exposure and HLA in healthy donors. Sequenced by immunoSEQ multiplex PCR; TCRdb stores in-frame clones only, minus some. The sample yields approximately 150,000 clones, around 87% seen once. The sample taken for sequencing was PBMCs. These receptors were taken from a man aged 18 to 30 in good health and CMV-seropositive.

The chain couples TRBV2 to TRBJ1-1, with a weak D call TRBD1 (6 bases). Between the trimmed V and J ends, which lost 7 bases and 0 bases, there was a span of 24 bases. Per the germline V gene, CDR1 is SNHLY and CDR2 is FYNNEI. The CDR3 runs to 18 residues. In DNA form, the CDR3 reads TGTGCCAGCACCCTATCCCTTCAAGGGGAGGGGGTGAACACTGAAGCTTTCTTT. It translates to CASTLSLQGEGVNTEAFF.

CDR3 loop: CASSKQGPGASTNYGYTF. DNA of the CDR3: TGTGCCAGTAGTAAACAGGGTCCTGGCGCCTCAACTAACTATGGCTACACCTTC. The chain has TRBV19 and TRBJ1-2; a weak D match, TRBD1 (6 bases). The V end lost 4 bases, the J end lost 0 bases, and 21 bases lay between the germline ends. This CDR3 is built from 18 residues. From germline, CDR1 is LNHDA and CDR2 SQIVND (reference sequence).

V is TRBV27 and J is TRBJ1-2, with a tentative D call TRBD1 (5 bases). The CDR3 spans 12 residues. Germline CDR1 MNHEY, CDR2 SMNVEV (reference sequence). Between the trimmed V and J ends, which lost 4 bases and 8 bases, there was a span of 11 bases. The DNA of the CDR3 is TGTGCCAGCAGTTCCCAGGGTAAGGGCTACACCTTC. Translated: CASSSQGKGYTF.

The chain combines TRBV7-9 with TRBJ1-1; tentatively, D is TRBD1 (5 bases). Trimming pared 8 bases from V and 6 bases from J, leaving 16 bases between. Germline V CDR1 and CDR2: SEHNR, FQNEAQ (reference sequence). The CDR3 has 13 amino acids. The CDR3 coding sequence is TGTGCCAGCCAAGGTTGGCGGGGCCCTGAAGCTTTCTTT. It encodes CASQGWRGPEAFF.

The chain has TRBV2 and TRBJ2-1, with 9 bases lining up with TRBD2. This CDR3 contains 16 residues. Trimming took 7 bases from V and 5 from J; bases not matched to a gene: 12. Germline V CDR1 and CDR2: SNHLY, FYNNEI. CDR3 amino acids: CASTRGGGGSNNEQFF. CDR3 sequence (DNA): TGTGCCAGCACCCGCGGGGGGGGCGGGAGTAACAATGAGCAGTTCTTC.

CDR3 in amino acids: CASRTGTSSYNEQFF. DNA for the CDR3: TGTGCCAGCAGGACAGGCACTAGCTCCTACAATGAGCAGTTCTTC. This chain uses TRBV7-8 with TRBJ2-1, with D maybe TRBD1 (6 bases). Germline values: CDR1 SGHVS, CDR2 FQNEAQ. Trimming cost V 6 bases and J 0 bases, with 12 bases left between them. The CDR3 has 15 residues.

This chain links TRBV27 with TRBJ1-4; 7 nucleotides agree with TRBD1. The V segment lost 5 bases and the J segment 4 bases; nucleotides outside the gene matches: 4. The germline gives CDR1 MNHEY, CDR2 SMNVEV (reference sequence). CDR3 length: 14 residues. CDR3 nucleotide sequence: TGTGCCAGCAGTCCGGGACAGCGTAATGAAAAACTGTTTTTT. Its translation is CASSPGQRNEKLFF.

Here the CDR3 reads CASSYSEVGTGSEQYF. Here the CDR3 DNA reads TGTGCCAGCAGTTACTCCGAAGTAGGGACAGGGAGCGAGCAGTACTTC. The chain carries TRBV6-6 and TRBJ2-7, with 9 bases matching TRBD1. The CDR3 has 16 residues. In germline, CDR1 is MNHNY, CDR2 SVGAGI (reference sequence). J was trimmed by 6 bases and V by 0 bases; bases with no gene match: 9.

The chain employs TRBV7-6 and TRBJ2-1; 8 nucleotides align to TRBD2. Germline V gives CDR1 SGHVS, CDR2 FNYEAQ. This CDR3 has 16 residues. V dropped 1 base and J dropped 7; count of bases not matched to a gene: 9. The CDR3 region has the DNA TGTGCCAGCAGCTTAGTGGCCCCGGGAGGGCCTAATGAGCAGTTCTTC. Its translation is CASSLVAPGGPNEQFF.

The chain is built from TRBV5-4 and TRBJ2-3; D is perhaps TRBD2 (5 bases). Germline V gives CDR1 SGHNT, CDR2 YYREEE (reference sequence). This CDR3 is built from 17 residues. V was clipped by 4 bases and J by 0 bases, with 18 bases between them. The CDR3 bases are TGTGCCAGCAGCCGGTCGACTTCGGCGGGTAGCACAGATACGCAGTATTTT. Translation: CASSRSTSAGSTDTQYF.

The CDR3 here is CASSFSLAGGSEQFF. The CDR3 DNA sequence: TGTGCCAGCAGCTTCAGTCTAGCGGGGGGTAGTGAGCAGTTCTTC. The rearrangement joins TRBV27 to TRBJ2-1; 11 nucleotides line up with TRBD2. The CDR3 length is 15 residues. J gave up 9 bases and V 6 bases, and 10 bases lay outside the gene matches. CDR1 MNHEY and CDR2 SMNVEV come from the germline V gene (reference sequence).

This clone was found once. For the CDR3, the DNA is TGTGCCAGCAGCTTACGGCGGACGAACACCGGGGAGCTGTTTTTT. Its translation is CASSLRRTNTGELFF. The chain combines TRBV7-8 with TRBJ2-2; D remains unclear. Germline loops: CDR1 SGHVS, CDR2 FQNEAQ. The CDR3 is 15 amino acids. V gave up 2 bases and J gave up 0 bases, with 7 bases separating them.

The rearrangement uses TRBV5-6 and TRBJ2-1; 7 nucleotides agree with TRBD2. Germline V gene lookup returns CDR1 SGHDT and CDR2 YYEEEE. The ends lost 3 bases at V and 6 bases at J; junction bases unmatched: 15. The CDR3 extends over 17 amino acids. CDR3 nucleotides: TGTGCCAGCAGCTCCGCCACTAGCGCACCGTTCGGCAATGAGCAGTTCTTC. Translated: CASSSATSAPFGNEQFF. Filled out from reference TRBV5-6 and TRBJ2-1, the complete variable domain reads DAGVTQSPTHLIKTRGQQVTLRCSPKSGHDTVSWYQQALGQGPQFIFQYYEEEERQRGNFPDRFSGHQFPNYSSELNVNALLLGDSALYLCASSSATSAPFGNEQFFGPGTRLTVL.

This clone was seen a single time. The rearrangement joins TRBV19 to TRBJ1-4; D unresolved. The germline V and J ends were trimmed by 5 bases and 0 bases, with 10 bases remaining between them. CDR1 is LNHDA, CDR2 SQIVND, per germline (reference sequence). The CDR3 has 15 residues. Here the CDR3 DNA reads TGTGCCAGTAGTTACAGACAAACAACTAATGAAAAACTGTTTTTT. Translation gives CASSYRQTTNEKLFF.

The chain combines TRBV19 with TRBJ2-1; 9 bases line up with TRBD1. Germline CDR1 reads LNHDA; CDR2 reads SQIVND (reference sequence). The ends lost 4 bases at V and 2 bases at J; junction bases unmatched: 3. The CDR3 is made up of 15 amino acids. CDR3 nucleotide sequence: TGTGCCAGTAGTAGAACAGGGGGCCCCTACAATGAGCAGTTCTTC. Its translation is CASSRTGGPYNEQFF.

The CDR3 coding sequence is TGTGCCAGCAGTGAAAGGTTTGGCAGGGGGCAAGGTGAAAAACTGTTTTTT. Translation: CASSERFGRGQGEKLFF. The chain has TRBV6-1 and TRBJ1-4; 8 nucleotides align to TRBD1. There are 17 residues in the CDR3. V lost 2 bases, J lost 7 bases, and 12 bases stayed unmatched. Germline CDR1 and CDR2: MNHNS and SASEGT.

The CDR3: CASSLGQISYEQYF. The CDR3 nucleotides read TGTGCCAGCAGCTTGGGCCAGATTTCCTACGAGCAGTACTTC. The chain links TRBV5-6 to TRBJ2-7; D is ambiguous. CDR1 SGHDT and CDR2 YYEEEE come from the germline V gene. There are 14 residues in the CDR3. V lost 0 bases and J 1 base, leaving 8 bases between the germline ends. The full variable domain, its missing parts supplied by reference TRBV5-6 and TRBJ2-7, is DAGVTQSPTHLIKTRGQQVTLRCSPKSGHDTVSWYQQALGQGPQFIFQYYEEEERQRGNFPDRFSGHQFPNYSSELNVNALLLGDSALYLCASSLGQISYEQYFGPGTRLTVT.

The chain recombines TRBV14 with TRBJ2-3, with D maybe TRBD2 (6 bases). In germline, CDR1 is SGHDN, CDR2 FVKESK. The CDR3 has 14 residues. The germline V and J ends were trimmed by 7 bases and 3 bases, with 14 bases remaining between them. Written as DNA, the CDR3 is TGTGCCAGCACGCCGGGGGTTGGGACAGATACGCAGTATTTT. It encodes CASTPGVGTDTQYF.

The chain joins TRBV4-2 to TRBJ2-5; weak D call: TRBD1 (5 bases). The CDR3 is 15 amino acids. V shed 0 bases and J shed 9 bases, with 17 bases lying between them. Germline loops: CDR1 LGHNA, CDR2 YNFKEQ. The CDR3 region has the DNA TGTGCCAGCAGCCAAGATTCAGGGCTAAGTTCACCCCAGTACTTC. This encodes CASSQDSGLSSPQYF.

This chain uses TRBV5-1 with TRBJ2-3; tentatively, D is TRBD2 (6 bases). The CDR3 runs 16 residues. Germline lookup yields CDR1 SGHRS and CDR2 YFSETQ. Trimming shortened V by 0 bases and J by 0 bases, and 11 bases separated the two germline ends. The chain's CDR3 is CASSLVRLESTDTQYF. The CDR3 DNA reads TGCGCCAGCAGCTTGGTGAGACTAGAGAGCACAGATACGCAGTATTTT.

The table lists this clone with a count of one. This chain uses TRBV27 with TRBJ2-7; 10 nucleotides match TRBD2. Trimming cost V 6 bases and J 5 bases; bases outside gene matches: 7. This CDR3 is built from 14 residues. Germline V gene lookup returns CDR1 MNHEY and CDR2 SMNVEV (reference sequence). The CDR3 sequence is CASSTSGTFNEQYF. DNA of the CDR3: TGTGCCAGCAGCACTAGCGGGACTTTCAACGAGCAGTACTTC.

The chain joins TRBV6-1 to TRBJ2-3; 12 positions match TRBD2. Germline CDR1 is MNHNS and CDR2 is SASEGT. This CDR3 is 16 amino acids long. With 3 bases clipped from V and 2 bases from J, the junction kept 3 bases outside the gene matches. CDR3 nucleotides: TGTGCCAGCAGTGATCGACTAGCGGGAGACACAGATACGCAGTATTTT. This encodes CASSDRLAGDTDTQYF.

The J gene is TRBJ1-1, the V gene TRBV6-6, with D tentatively TRBD1 (6 bases). Per the germline V gene, CDR1 is MNHNY and CDR2 is SVGAGI (reference sequence). Deletions cut 2 bases from V and 7 bases from J, with 20 bases between. This CDR3 contains 16 residues. The CDR3 DNA is TGTGCCAGCAGTTACACCCACAGGGTAGTTGTATTTGAAGCTTTCTTT. It encodes CASSYTHRVVVFEAFF.

The chain employs TRBV4-1 and TRBJ2-1; D not certain. This CDR3 comprises 12 residues. The V gene's germline CDR1 is MGHRA and CDR2 YSYEKL. Between the trimmed V and J ends, which lost 0 bases and 10 bases, there was a span of 7 bases. The CDR3 loop is CASSQDRVEQFF. The CDR3 nucleotides read TGCGCCAGCAGCCAAGATCGGGTAGAGCAGTTCTTC.